Below, 28 T cell receptor beta chains from the same sample are listed, as sequenced in a study of human T cells and chemical hapten exposure. TCRdb re-called the RACE reads through MiXCR, storing one row per CDR3 protein. The table records roughly 200,000 distinct CDR3 sequences, about 22% of them present only once. Documented time point: patch test 1, 2 weeks after DPC sensitization. The treatment: therapeutic diphenylcyclopropenone sensitization with weekly scalp DPC. The source was whole blood, collected in connection with sensitization to the hapten diphenylcyclopropenone (DPC). The receptors were gathered from a woman between 45 and 65 years old with alopecia areata. Some clones in this sample may be carry-over from other donors' samples.

CDR3 sequence reads: CASSDPGTSGTGGTDTQYF. The CDR3 DNA sequence: TGCGCCAGCAGTGATCCCGGGACTAGCGGGACAGGGGGCACAGATACGCAGTATTTT. The rearrangement uses TRBV10-1 and TRBJ2-3, with 13 bases aligning to TRBD2. Germline V CDR1 and CDR2: WNHNN, SYGVQD (reference sequence). J lost 1 base, V lost 3 bases, and 10 bases had no gene match. This CDR3 comprises 19 residues.

This clonotype has a handful of counts. The chain links TRBV27 to TRBJ2-6; no clear D gene. The CDR3 has 17 amino acids. The germline CDR1 and CDR2 sequences are MNHEY and SMNVEV (reference sequence). The V and J ends lost 2 bases and 0 bases respectively, with 11 bases between them. The DNA for the CDR3 is TGTGCCAGCAGTTTAGCTTCTAGGGTCTCTGGGGCCAACGTCCTGACTTTC. It encodes CASSLASRVSGANVLTF.

The chain links TRBV7-3 to TRBJ2-3; 9 bases align to TRBD2. Germline V CDR1 and CDR2: SGHTA, FQGTGA. V lost 1 base to trimming and J lost 0 bases; unmatched junction nucleotides: 5. The CDR3 has 17 amino acids. CDR3 bases: TGTGCCAGCAGCTTAATTGGTACTAGCGGGAGCACAGATACGCAGTATTTT. Translation gives CASSLIGTSGSTDTQYF.

V usage is TRBV20-1 and J usage is TRBJ1-1, with D uncertain. Germline V gene data show CDR1 as DFQATT and CDR2 as SNEGSKA (reference sequence). The CDR3 loop spans 14 amino acids. V lost 1 base and J lost 0, with 9 bases in between. The CDR3 protein is CSARVWGMNTEAFF. The CDR3 region has the DNA TGCAGTGCTAGAGTTTGGGGTATGAACACTGAAGCTTTCTTT.

The gene calls are TRBV20-1 and TRBJ2-7, with 10 bases aligning to TRBD2. The CDR3 spans 14 residues. With V trimmed by 7 bases and J by 6 bases, 12 bases remained unmatched. Germline V gene data show CDR1 as DFQATT and CDR2 as SNEGSKA (reference sequence). The CDR3 here is CSVPTSGTSLEQYF. The CDR3, as DNA: TGCAGTGTCCCCACTAGCGGGACATCCCTCGAGCAGTACTTC.

The chain joins TRBV10-3 to TRBJ2-7; D perhaps matches TRBD1 (5 bases). Germline lookup yields CDR1 ENHRY and CDR2 SYGVKD. V lost 5 bases and J lost 2, with 7 bases in between. The length of the CDR3 is 12 residues. The CDR3 here is CAISPTAYEQYF. For the CDR3, the DNA is TGTGCCATCAGTCCGACAGCCTACGAGCAGTACTTC.

This chain joins TRBV10-3 and TRBJ2-1; 9 nucleotides match TRBD2. Germline V CDR1 and CDR2: ENHRY, SYGVKD. The V gene end was trimmed by 7 bases and the J gene end by 7 bases; junction bases not matched to a gene: 11. CDR3 length equals 15 residues. CDR3 DNA sequence: TGTGCCATCACCGCCGAAGGGCTAGCGGGGAATGAGCAGTTCTTC. This gives the protein CAITAEGLAGNEQFF.

In its sample, this clonotype was seen many times. This chain connects TRBV7-2 to TRBJ2-1, with D possibly being TRBD2 (5 bases). Germline V CDR1 and CDR2: SGHTA, FQGNSA. This CDR3 is built from 15 residues. The germline V and J ends were trimmed by 5 bases and 7 bases, with 18 bases remaining between them. The CDR3 region is CASSLLVGGSNEQFF. CDR3 in DNA: TGTGCCAGCAGCCTCCTCGTGGGCGGGTCGAATGAGCAGTTCTTC.

There are a few counts of this clonotype. The chain has TRBV11-2 and TRBJ2-2; D is undetermined. Germline V gives CDR1 SGHAT, CDR2 FQNNGV. The length of the CDR3 is 13 residues. V dropped 0 bases and J dropped 6 bases, with 5 bases sitting between them. This CDR3 is CASSLERAGELFF. In DNA form, the CDR3 reads TGTGCCAGCAGCTTAGAGCGCGCCGGGGAGCTGTTTTTT.

A single count supports this clonotype. The CDR3 DNA follows: TGTGCCAGCTCACCAACAGATGAAAAACTGTTTTTT. Its translation is CASSPTDEKLFF. This chain links TRBV18 with TRBJ1-4, with unresolved D. The CDR3 totals 12 residues. The V end was cut by 2 bases, the J end by 6 bases, with 4 bases between. Germline V lookup: CDR1 KGHSH, CDR2 LQKENI.

The rearrangement links TRBV20-1 to TRBJ1-5; perhaps TRBD1 as D (5 bases). The CDR3 is 15 amino acids. Per the germline V gene, CDR1 is DFQATT and CDR2 is SNEGSKA (reference sequence). V shed 3 bases and J shed 2 bases, with 14 bases lying between them. The DNA of the CDR3 is TGCAGTGCTAGGGGGTTAAGGGGTGGCAATCAGCCCCAGCATTTT. This encodes CSARGLRGGNQPQHF.

This chain uses TRBV20-1 with TRBJ2-1, with 8 nucleotides matching TRBD2. The CDR3 has 15 amino acids. The ends lost 3 bases at V and 8 bases at J; junction bases unmatched: 12. Germline V gene sequence: CDR1 DFQATT, CDR2 SNEGSKA (reference sequence). The CDR3 sequence: CSASFGTSFCYEQFF. CDR3 DNA: TGCAGTGCTAGTTTTGGGACTAGTTTTTGTTATGAGCAGTTCTTC.

The chain is built from TRBV20-1 and TRBJ2-6; perhaps TRBD1 as D (6 bases). Germline loops: CDR1 DFQATT, CDR2 SNEGSKA (reference sequence). The CDR3 loop spans 16 amino acids. V shed 3 bases and J shed 0 bases, with 12 bases lying between them. CDR3 protein: CSARRDTTSGANVLTF. CDR3 sequence (DNA): TGCAGTGCTAGGAGGGACACAACCTCTGGGGCCAACGTCCTGACTTTC.

The J gene is TRBJ2-7, the V gene TRBV5-6, with a tentative D call TRBD2 (6 bases). CDR3 length: 12 residues. Trimming removed 2 bases at V and 4 bases at J, with 7 bases between. Per the germline V gene, CDR1 is SGHDT and CDR2 is YYEEEE. The CDR3 DNA follows: TGTGCCAGCAGCTTTCTAGCGTACGAGCAGTACTTC. Encoded protein: CASSFLAYEQYF.

In this sample, this clonotype turned up a few times. The chain couples TRBV11-2 to TRBJ2-3, with 7 bases lining up with TRBD2. Per germline, CDR1 SGHAT and CDR2 FQNNGV. Trimming at V came to 3 bases and at J to 3 bases, leaving 6 bases not matched to a gene. This CDR3 contains 15 residues. DNA for the CDR3: TGTGCCAGCAGCTTGGGGATAGCGGGTACAGATACGCAGTATTTT. This sequence encodes CASSLGIAGTDTQYF.

The rearrangement links TRBV19 to TRBJ2-1; 8 bases are a match to TRBD2. CDR3 length: 15 residues. Germline V gene sequence: CDR1 LNHDA, CDR2 SQIVND (reference sequence). V shed 8 bases, J shed 0 bases, and the junction held 6 bases outside the gene matches. This CDR3 reads CASSGTRISYNEQFF. DNA for the CDR3: TGTGCCAGTTCCGGGACTAGGATCTCCTACAATGAGCAGTTCTTC. The full variable domain, its missing parts supplied by reference TRBV19 and TRBJ2-1, is DGGITQSPKYLFRKEGQNVTLSCEQNLNHDAMYWYRQDPGQGLRLIYYSQIVNDFQKGDIAEGYSVSREKKESFPLTVTSAQKNPTAFYLCASSGTRISYNEQFFGPGTRLTVL.

The chain recombines TRBV20-1 with TRBJ1-5; perhaps TRBD1 as D (6 bases). V was clipped by 6 bases and J by 6 bases, with 15 bases between them. Germline V CDR1 and CDR2: DFQATT, SNEGSKA (reference sequence). The CDR3 is 13 amino acids. The CDR3 coding sequence is TGCAGTGCCTTAGGGGGGGGCGGTCAGCCCCAGCATTTT. This translates into CSALGGGGQPQHF.

This clonotype was seen only a few times. The chain couples TRBV29-1 to TRBJ2-5, with 7 positions matching TRBD2. V lost 4 bases and J lost 2; bases outside the gene matches: 10. The CDR3 runs to 15 residues. Looked up from germline, CDR1 is SQVTM and CDR2 is ANQGSEA. CDR3 DNA: TGCAGCGTTGGCCGACTAGCTACAACGCAAGAGACCCAGTACTTC. It encodes CSVGRLATTQETQYF.

In DNA, the CDR3 is TGTGCCAGCAGTTTAGGTGGCGGGGATGAAAAACTGTTTTTT. Translated: CASSLGGGDEKLFF. The J gene is TRBJ1-4, the V gene TRBV12-3 or TRBV12-4; no definite D call. The CDR3 extends over 14 amino acids. Trimming took off 1 base at V and 6 bases at J, with 9 bases between the two ends.

The rearrangement links TRBV5-1 to TRBJ2-2; TRBD1 matches 10 bases. Germline CDR1 and CDR2: SGHRS and YFSETQ. J was trimmed by 4 bases and V by 4 bases; bases with no gene match: 4. The CDR3 contains 15 residues. CDR3: CASSGGQGVTGELFF. CDR3 in DNA: TGCGCCAGCAGCGGAGGACAGGGGGTCACCGGGGAGCTGTTTTTT.

The chain links TRBV2 to TRBJ1-4; TRBD1 agrees at 7 bases. The CDR3 sequence is 19 residues long. J gave up 2 bases and V 2 bases, and 14 bases lay outside the gene matches. In germline, CDR1 is SNHLY, CDR2 FYNNEI. CDR3 in amino acids: CASSELDRVGGGTNEKLFF. The CDR3 DNA sequence: TGTGCCAGCAGTGAACTCGACAGGGTAGGGGGGGGCACTAATGAAAAACTGTTTTTT.

The chain uses TRBV7-9 and TRBJ2-2; TRBD2 matches at 8 bases. From germline, CDR1 is SEHNR and CDR2 FQNEAQ (reference sequence). This CDR3 contains 16 residues. V shed 10 bases and J 4 bases; nucleotides not matched to a gene: 14. The CDR3 sequence: CAIWGSGNPGTGELFF. DNA for the CDR3: TGTGCCATCTGGGGTAGCGGGAATCCGGGCACCGGGGAGCTGTTTTTT.

This sequence joins TRBV7-2 and TRBJ2-1; the D gene is possibly TRBD1 (5 bases). The V gene lost 1 base and the J gene lost 6 bases, with 16 bases spanning the gap. Germline V CDR1 and CDR2: SGHTA, FQGNSA. There are 16 residues in the CDR3. As DNA, the CDR3 is TGTGCCAGCAGCTTAGGGCAGGGAACGATAACCAATGAGCAGTTCTTC. Protein: CASSLGQGTITNEQFF.

This clonotype was detected only a few times. The chain carries TRBV6-2 or TRBV6-3 and TRBJ1-1; tentative D call: TRBD1 (6 bases). V was shortened by 2 bases and J by 4 bases, with 11 bases between the two germline ends. Germline CDR1 is MNHEY and CDR2 is SVGEGT. The CDR3 length is 14 residues. CDR3 DNA: TGTGCCAGCAGTTACGGGGGGCGTATCACTGAAGCTTTCTTT. Residues: CASSYGGRITEAFF.

There are many counts of this clonotype. This sequence joins TRBV11-2 and TRBJ2-3; weak D call: TRBD2 (6 bases). Germline V gene sequence: CDR1 SGHAT, CDR2 FQNNGV. V shed 3 bases and J shed 5 bases, with 6 bases lying between them. CDR3 length equals 12 residues. Here the CDR3 reads CASSFSGDTQYF. In nucleotides, the CDR3 is TGTGCCAGCAGCTTTAGCGGAGATACGCAGTATTTT.

The genes are TRBV7-9 and TRBJ1-2, with 7 bases matching TRBD1. The CDR3 length is 15 residues. Germline V gene data show CDR1 as SEHNR and CDR2 as FQNEAQ (reference sequence). Unmatched junction bases numbered 9, after V lost 1 base and J lost 7 bases. CDR3 region: CASSLDGQGVSGYTF. The DNA for the CDR3 is TGTGCCAGCAGCTTAGATGGGCAGGGGGTGTCTGGCTACACCTTC.

This clonotype has only a few counts. The genes are TRBV2 and TRBJ1-3; D remains unclear. The germline V gene has CDR1 SNHLY and CDR2 FYNNEI. The CDR3 totals 12 residues. Trimming removed 5 bases at V and 6 bases at J, with 8 bases between. CDR3 bases: TGTGCCAGCAGTAGGGTCGCAAACACCATATATTTT. Its translation: CASSRVANTIYF.

The rearrangement links TRBV12-3 or TRBV12-4 to TRBJ2-2; D may be TRBD2 (5 bases). The CDR3 has 14 residues. Trimming cost V 6 bases and J 7 bases, with 15 bases left between them. The chain's CDR3 is CASRPLLDNGELFF. CDR3 DNA sequence: TGTGCCAGCAGGCCCCTACTAGATAACGGGGAGCTGTTTTTT.